The 16 T cell receptor beta chains in this list originate from one sample, sequenced in a study of blood T cell repertoires in COVID-19. The assay was immunoSEQ multiplex PCR, and TCRdb's table has in-frame clones only and misses some. The sample contains about 200,000 clones, about 90% of which appear only once. Sequences were obtained from peripheral blood. The receptors stem from a man aged 40-55 years with active or convalescent COVID-19.

The chain employs TRBV19 and TRBJ1-5; perhaps TRBD1 as D (6 bases). V was shortened by 6 bases and J by 7 bases, with 22 bases between the two germline ends. The CDR3 has 16 residues. Germline loops: CDR1 LNHDA, CDR2 SQIVND (reference sequence). CDR3 amino acids: CASRVRGQKGRQPQHF. CDR3 coding DNA: TGTGCCAGTAGAGTACGGGGACAAAAGGGAAGGCAGCCCCAGCATTTT.

In this sample, this clone turned up a few times. This sequence joins TRBV6-5 and TRBJ1-5, with 7 positions matching TRBD1. Germline lookup yields CDR1 MNHEY and CDR2 SVGAGI. The CDR3 loop spans 15 amino acids. The J segment lost 4 bases and the V segment lost 9 bases, leaving 12 bases of the junction unmatched. The CDR3 here is CASRRTGSSNQPQHF. The CDR3, as DNA: TGTGCCAGTAGACGGACAGGTTCGTCGAATCAGCCCCAGCATTTT.

This clone was seen a single time. The chain combines TRBV7-9 with TRBJ1-2; TRBD1 agrees at 10 bases. The V and J ends lost 6 bases and 2 bases, in that order; junction bases with no gene match: 9. The germline gives CDR1 SEHNR, CDR2 FQNEAQ (reference sequence). This CDR3 is 16 amino acids long. The CDR3 DNA reads as TGTGCCAGCAGTCCCAGGCGGGGACAGGGGAACTATGGCTACACCTTC. This gives the protein CASSPRRGQGNYGYTF.

The chain couples TRBV7-8 to TRBJ1-4, with 8 bases matching TRBD1. Unmatched junction bases numbered 2, after V lost 4 bases and J lost 13 bases. Germline V gene data show CDR1 as SGHVS and CDR2 as FQNEAQ. The CDR3 contains 11 residues. In DNA form, the CDR3 reads TGTGCCAGCAGCTCACAGGGGGTACTGTTTTTT. This sequence encodes CASSSQGVLFF. The full variable domain, with the rest looked up from reference TRBV7-8 and TRBJ1-4, is GAGVSQSPRYKVAKRGQDVALRCDPISGHVSLFWYQQALGQGPEFLTYFQNEAQLDKSGLPSDRFFAERPEGSVSTLKIQRTQQEDSAVYLCASSSQGVLFFGSGTQLSVL.

The genes are TRBV6-2 or TRBV6-3 and TRBJ2-2; a weak D match, TRBD2 (6 bases). The CDR3 runs to 19 residues. The V gene lost 1 base and the J gene lost 4 bases, with 22 bases spanning the gap. Germline V gene lookup returns CDR1 MNHEY and CDR2 SVGEGT. CDR3 bases: TGTGCCAGCAGTTACTATCCTCGGACCGGGAGCCGGGCCACCGGGGAGCTGTTTTTT. This codes for CASSYYPRTGSRATGELFF.

The chain links TRBV5-4 to TRBJ2-1; 11 bases match TRBD2. From germline, CDR1 is SGHNT and CDR2 YYREEE (reference sequence). The CDR3 is 15 residues long. Trimming took 4 bases from V and 6 from J; bases not matched to a gene: 6. In DNA form, the CDR3 reads TGTGCCAGCAGCGTTAGCGGGGGGGCTTTCAATGAGCAGTTCTTC. Amino acid sequence: CASSVSGGAFNEQFF.

The chain employs TRBV11-2 and TRBJ1-1; D perhaps matches TRBD1 (6 bases). CDR1 SGHAT and CDR2 FQNNGV come from the germline V gene. This CDR3 has 13 amino acids. V dropped 5 bases and J dropped 10 bases, with 17 bases sitting between them. The CDR3 DNA follows: TGTGCCAGCAGCCCTTTACAGGGCCTCACAGCTTTCTTT. As protein: CASSPLQGLTAFF.

V is TRBV7-9 and J is TRBJ1-1; 7 bases map to TRBD1. This CDR3 has 13 amino acids. The germline V gene encodes CDR1 SEHNR and CDR2 FQNEAQ (reference sequence). V lost 8 bases, J lost 2 bases, and 5 bases stayed unmatched. The CDR3 region is CASRDSGNTEAFF. The DNA of the CDR3 is TGTGCCAGCCGGGACAGCGGAAACACTGAAGCTTTCTTT.

V is TRBV19 and J is TRBJ2-7; TRBD1 might be the D (5 bases). The CDR3 has 15 amino acids. Germline V gene lookup returns CDR1 LNHDA and CDR2 SQIVND (reference sequence). V was pared by 5 bases and J by 7 bases, with 21 bases between. As DNA, the CDR3 is TGTGCCAGTAGTCCTGCAGGGTCCTCTGTAAGTGAGCAGTACTTC. This gives the protein CASSPAGSSVSEQYF. Drawing the rest from reference TRBV19 and TRBJ2-7, the complete variable domain is DGGITQSPKYLFRKEGQNVTLSCEQNLNHDAMYWYRQDPGQGLRLIYYSQIVNDFQKGDIAEGYSVSREKKESFPLTVTSAQKNPTAFYLCASSPAGSSVSEQYFGPGTRLTVT.

This clone was detected only a few times. The chain carries TRBV3-1 (or the pseudogene TRBV3-2) and TRBJ1-6, with TRBD1 matching over 7 bases. Trimming took 7 bases from V and 7 from J; bases not matched to a gene: 7. This CDR3 is 14 amino acids long. Germline loops: CDR1 LGHDT, CDR2 YNNKEL (reference sequence). The CDR3, as DNA: TGTGCCAGCACCGCCGGGACAGAGAATTCACCCCTCCACTTT. It translates to CASTAGTENSPLHF.

This chain connects TRBV20-1 to TRBJ1-1; D uncertain. This CDR3 comprises 11 residues. Trimming stripped 0 bases from V and 5 bases from J, with 4 bases between. Germline CDR1 DFQATT, CDR2 SNEGSKA (reference sequence). CDR3 loop: CSARDLTEAFF. The CDR3 DNA reads as TGCAGTGCTAGAGACCTAACTGAAGCTTTCTTT.

V is TRBV3-1 (or the pseudogene TRBV3-2) and J is TRBJ1-1; D possibly corresponds to TRBD1 (6 bases). Trimming took off 4 bases at V and 0 bases at J, with 9 bases between the two ends. The germline V gene encodes CDR1 LGHDT and CDR2 YNNKEL (reference sequence). CDR3 length equals 14 residues. The CDR3 loop reads CASSLRQVNTEAFF. CDR3 DNA sequence: TGTGCCAGCAGCCTACGACAGGTGAACACTGAAGCTTTCTTT.

This chain links TRBV9 with TRBJ2-1, with D maybe TRBD1 (5 bases). With 2 bases removed from V and 2 bases from J, the gap between germline ends came to 11 bases. The CDR3 totals 15 residues. CDR1 and CDR2 (germline): SGDLS, YYNGEE. This chain's CDR3 is CASSVTRVAYNEQFF. CDR3 nucleotide sequence: TGTGCCAGCAGCGTTACCAGGGTCGCCTACAATGAGCAGTTCTTC.

V and J are TRBV19 and TRBJ1-4, with D possibly matching TRBD1 (5 bases). Trimming pared 5 bases from V and 0 bases from J, leaving 10 bases between. The V gene's germline CDR1 is LNHDA and CDR2 SQIVND (reference sequence). CDR3 size: 15 residues. The CDR3 spells CASSFGDSTNEKLFF. The CDR3 DNA reads as TGTGCCAGTAGTTTTGGGGACTCAACTAATGAAAAACTGTTTTTT.

This clone was seen once. V and J are TRBV27 and TRBJ2-2, with D possibly TRBD2 on 6 matching bases. Germline CDR1 is MNHEY and CDR2 is SMNVEV (reference sequence). The V and J ends lost 7 bases and 2 bases respectively, with 17 bases between them. The CDR3 is 16 residues long. Here the CDR3 reads CASTSAGGANTGELFF. CDR3 bases: TGTGCCAGCACATCCGCCGGGGGAGCCAACACCGGGGAGCTGTTTTTT.

The chain carries TRBV14 and TRBJ2-1; 9 bases map to TRBD2. V lost 8 bases, J lost 9 bases, and 14 bases stayed unmatched. The CDR3 runs to 15 residues. From germline, CDR1 is SGHDN and CDR2 FVKESK. The CDR3 protein is CASDRGGAIPREQFF. In DNA form, the CDR3 reads TGTGCCAGCGACCGCGGGGGGGCAATTCCACGTGAGCAGTTCTTC.